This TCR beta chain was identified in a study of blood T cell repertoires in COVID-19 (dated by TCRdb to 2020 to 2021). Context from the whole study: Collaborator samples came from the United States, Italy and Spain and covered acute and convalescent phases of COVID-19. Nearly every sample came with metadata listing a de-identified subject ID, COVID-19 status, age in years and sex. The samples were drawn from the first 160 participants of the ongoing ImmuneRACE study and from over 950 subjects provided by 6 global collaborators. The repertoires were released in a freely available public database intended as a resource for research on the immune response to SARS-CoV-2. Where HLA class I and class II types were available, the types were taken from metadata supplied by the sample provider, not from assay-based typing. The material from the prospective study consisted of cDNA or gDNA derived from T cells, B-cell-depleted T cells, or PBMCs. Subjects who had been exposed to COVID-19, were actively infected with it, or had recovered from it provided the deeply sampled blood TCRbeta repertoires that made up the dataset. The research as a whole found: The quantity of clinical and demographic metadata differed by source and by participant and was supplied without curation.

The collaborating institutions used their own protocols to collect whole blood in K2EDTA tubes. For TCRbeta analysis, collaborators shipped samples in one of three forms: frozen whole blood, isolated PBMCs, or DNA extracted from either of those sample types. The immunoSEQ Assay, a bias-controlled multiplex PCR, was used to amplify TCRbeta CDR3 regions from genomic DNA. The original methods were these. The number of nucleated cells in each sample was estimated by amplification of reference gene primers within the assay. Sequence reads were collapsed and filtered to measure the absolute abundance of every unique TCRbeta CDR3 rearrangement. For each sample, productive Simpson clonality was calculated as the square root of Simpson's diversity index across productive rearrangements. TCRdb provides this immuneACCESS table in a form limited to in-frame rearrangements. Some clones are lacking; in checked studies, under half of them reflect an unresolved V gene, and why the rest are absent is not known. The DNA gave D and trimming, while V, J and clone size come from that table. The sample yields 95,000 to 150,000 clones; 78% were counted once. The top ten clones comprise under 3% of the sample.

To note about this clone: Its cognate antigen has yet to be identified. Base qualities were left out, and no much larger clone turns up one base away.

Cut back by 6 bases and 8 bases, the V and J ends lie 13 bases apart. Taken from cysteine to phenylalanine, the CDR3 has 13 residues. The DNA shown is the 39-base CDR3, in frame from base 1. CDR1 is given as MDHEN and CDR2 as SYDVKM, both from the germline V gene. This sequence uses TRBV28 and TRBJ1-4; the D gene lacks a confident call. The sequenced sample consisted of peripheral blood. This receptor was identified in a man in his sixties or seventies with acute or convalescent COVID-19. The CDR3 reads CASSFPGGEKLFF. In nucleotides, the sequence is TGTGCCAGCAGCTTTCCGGGTGGAGAAAAACTGTTTTTT.